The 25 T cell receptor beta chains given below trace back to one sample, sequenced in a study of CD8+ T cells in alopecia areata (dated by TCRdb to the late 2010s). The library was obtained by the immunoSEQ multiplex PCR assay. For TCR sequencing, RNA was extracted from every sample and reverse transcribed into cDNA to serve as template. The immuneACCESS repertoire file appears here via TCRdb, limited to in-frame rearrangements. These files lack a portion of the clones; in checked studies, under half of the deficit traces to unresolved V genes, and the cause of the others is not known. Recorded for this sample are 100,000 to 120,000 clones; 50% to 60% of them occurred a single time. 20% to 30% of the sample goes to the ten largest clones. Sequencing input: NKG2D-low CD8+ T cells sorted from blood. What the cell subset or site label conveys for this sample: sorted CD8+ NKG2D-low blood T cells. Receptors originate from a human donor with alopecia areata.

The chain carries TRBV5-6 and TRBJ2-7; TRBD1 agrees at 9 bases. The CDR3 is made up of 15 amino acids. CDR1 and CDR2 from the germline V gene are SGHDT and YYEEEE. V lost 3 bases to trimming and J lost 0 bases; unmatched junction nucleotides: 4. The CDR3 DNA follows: TGTGCCAGCAGCTGGGGGACAGGGAACTCCTACGAGCAGTACTTC. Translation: CASSWGTGNSYEQYF.

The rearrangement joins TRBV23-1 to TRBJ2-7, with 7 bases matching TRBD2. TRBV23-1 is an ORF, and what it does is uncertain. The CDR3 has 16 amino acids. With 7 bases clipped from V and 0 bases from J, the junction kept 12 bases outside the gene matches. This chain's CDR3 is CASKPSGGKSSYEQYF. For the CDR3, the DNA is TGCGCCAGCAAACCTAGCGGAGGAAAGAGCTCCTACGAGCAGTACTTC.

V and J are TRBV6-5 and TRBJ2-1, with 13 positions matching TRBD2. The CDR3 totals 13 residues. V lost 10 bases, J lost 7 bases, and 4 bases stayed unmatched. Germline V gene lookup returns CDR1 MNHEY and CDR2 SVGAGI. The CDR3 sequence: CAIGLAGVNEQFF. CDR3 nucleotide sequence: TGTGCCATCGGACTAGCGGGAGTTAATGAGCAGTTCTTC.

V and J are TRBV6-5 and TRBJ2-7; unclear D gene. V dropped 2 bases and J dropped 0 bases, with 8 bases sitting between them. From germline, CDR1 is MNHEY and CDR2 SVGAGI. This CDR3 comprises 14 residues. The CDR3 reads CASSYDAISYEQYF. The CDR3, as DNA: TGTGCCAGCAGTTACGACGCTATCTCCTACGAGCAGTACTTC.

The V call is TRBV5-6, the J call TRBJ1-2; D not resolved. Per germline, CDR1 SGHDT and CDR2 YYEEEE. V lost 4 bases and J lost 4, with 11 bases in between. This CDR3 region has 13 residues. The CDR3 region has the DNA TGTGCCAGCAGCCGCGGGGTTACCTATGGCTACACCTTC. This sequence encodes CASSRGVTYGYTF.

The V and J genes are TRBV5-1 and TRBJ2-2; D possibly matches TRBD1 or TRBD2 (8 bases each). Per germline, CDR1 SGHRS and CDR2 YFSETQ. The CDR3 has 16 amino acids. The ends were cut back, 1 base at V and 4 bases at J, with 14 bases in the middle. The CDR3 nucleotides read TGCGCCAGCAGCTTGACTAGCGGACAGGGCACCGGGGAGCTGTTTTTT. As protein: CASSLTSGQGTGELFF.

The DNA for the CDR3 is TGTGCCAGCAGCCCCGAAACCGGGGTAGGGGAAGAGCAGTACTTC. Its protein product is CASSPETGVGEEQYF. V and J are TRBV9 and TRBJ2-7, with D tentatively TRBD1 or TRBD2 (5 bases each). V was pared by 4 bases and J by 7 bases, with 21 bases between. The CDR3 covers 15 residues. Per germline, CDR1 SGDLS and CDR2 YYNGEE.

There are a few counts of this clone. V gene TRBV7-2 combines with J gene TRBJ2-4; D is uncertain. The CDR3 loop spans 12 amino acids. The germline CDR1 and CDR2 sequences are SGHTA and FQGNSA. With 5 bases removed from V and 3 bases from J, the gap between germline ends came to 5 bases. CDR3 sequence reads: CASSLIKNIQYF. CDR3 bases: TGTGCCAGCAGCCTCATCAAAAACATTCAGTACTTC.

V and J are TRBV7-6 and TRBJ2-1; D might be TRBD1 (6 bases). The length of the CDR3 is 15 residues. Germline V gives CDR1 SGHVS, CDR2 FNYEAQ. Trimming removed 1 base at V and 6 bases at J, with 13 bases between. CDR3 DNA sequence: TGTGCCAGCAGCTTAGACAGGGTGGGGGTCAATGAGCAGTTCTTC. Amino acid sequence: CASSLDRVGVNEQFF.

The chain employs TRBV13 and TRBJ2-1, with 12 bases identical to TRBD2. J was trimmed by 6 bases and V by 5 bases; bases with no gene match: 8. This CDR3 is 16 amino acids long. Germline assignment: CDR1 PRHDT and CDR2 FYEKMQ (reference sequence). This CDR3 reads CASSAGLAGPSNEQFF. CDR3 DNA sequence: TGTGCCAGCAGCGCGGGACTAGCGGGCCCTTCCAATGAGCAGTTCTTC.

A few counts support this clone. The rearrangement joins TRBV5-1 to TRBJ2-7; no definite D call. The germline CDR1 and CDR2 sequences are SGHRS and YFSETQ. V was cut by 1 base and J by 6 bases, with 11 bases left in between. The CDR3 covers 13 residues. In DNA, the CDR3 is TGCGCCAGCAGCTTGCAGCAAATGGGCGAGCAGTACTTC. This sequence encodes CASSLQQMGEQYF.

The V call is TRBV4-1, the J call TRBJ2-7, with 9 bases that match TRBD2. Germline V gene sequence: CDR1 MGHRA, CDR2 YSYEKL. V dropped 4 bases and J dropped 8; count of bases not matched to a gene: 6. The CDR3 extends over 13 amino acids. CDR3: CASSPSGRFQQYF. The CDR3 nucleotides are TGCGCCAGCAGCCCAAGCGGGAGGTTCCAGCAGTACTTC.

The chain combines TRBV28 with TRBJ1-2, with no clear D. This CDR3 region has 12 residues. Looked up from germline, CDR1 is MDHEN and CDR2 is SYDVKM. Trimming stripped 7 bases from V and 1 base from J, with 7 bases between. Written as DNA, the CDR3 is TGTGCCAGCACAGTCGGTAACTATGGCTACACCTTC. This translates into CASTVGNYGYTF.

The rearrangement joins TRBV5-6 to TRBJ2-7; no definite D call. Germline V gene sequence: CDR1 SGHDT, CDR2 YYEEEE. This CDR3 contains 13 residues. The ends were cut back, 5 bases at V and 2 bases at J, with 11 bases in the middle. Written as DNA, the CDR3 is TGTGCCAGCAGTCCTGGAGCCACCTACGAGCAGTACTTC. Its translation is CASSPGATYEQYF. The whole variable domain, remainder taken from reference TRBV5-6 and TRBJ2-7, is DAGVTQSPTHLIKTRGQQVTLRCSPKSGHDTVSWYQQALGQGPQFIFQYYEEEERQRGNFPDRFSGHQFPNYSSELNVNALLLGDSALYLCASSPGATYEQYFGPGTRLTVT.

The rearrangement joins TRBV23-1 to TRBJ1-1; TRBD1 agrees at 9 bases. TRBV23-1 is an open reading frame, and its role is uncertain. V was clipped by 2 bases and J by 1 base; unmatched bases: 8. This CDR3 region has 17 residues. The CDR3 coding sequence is TGCGCCAGCAGTCAAGCCCTCAGGGACAGGGAGAACACTGAAGCTTTCTTT. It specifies CASSQALRDRENTEAFF.

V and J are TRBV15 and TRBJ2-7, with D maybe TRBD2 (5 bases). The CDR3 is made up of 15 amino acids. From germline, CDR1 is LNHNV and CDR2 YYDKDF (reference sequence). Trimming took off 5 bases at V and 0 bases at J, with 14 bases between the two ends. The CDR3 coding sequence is TGTGCCACCAGCTTCGAGAGGGCTAGCTCCTACGAGCAGTACTTC. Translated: CATSFERASSYEQYF.

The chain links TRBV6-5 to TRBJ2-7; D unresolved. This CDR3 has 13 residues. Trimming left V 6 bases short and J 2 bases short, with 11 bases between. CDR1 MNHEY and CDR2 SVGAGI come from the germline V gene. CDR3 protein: CASSPLGTYEQYF. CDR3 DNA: TGTGCCAGCAGCCCACTCGGAACCTACGAGCAGTACTTC.

The CDR3 bases are TGTGCCAGCAGCTTAGAACTAGCGGGAGATTACAATGAGCAGTTCTTC. It translates to CASSLELAGDYNEQFF. V and J are TRBV11-2 and TRBJ2-1; TRBD2 aligns across 11 bases. The CDR3 has 16 amino acids. The ends lost 0 bases at V and 4 bases at J; junction bases unmatched: 2. Germline loops: CDR1 SGHAT, CDR2 FQNNGV. Complete variable domain (other parts from reference TRBV11-2 and TRBJ2-1): EAGVAQSPRYKIIEKRQSVAFWCNPISGHATLYWYQQILGQGPKLLIQFQNNGVVDDSQLPKDRFSAERLKGVDSTLKIQPAKLEDSAVYLCASSLELAGDYNEQFFGPGTRLTVL.

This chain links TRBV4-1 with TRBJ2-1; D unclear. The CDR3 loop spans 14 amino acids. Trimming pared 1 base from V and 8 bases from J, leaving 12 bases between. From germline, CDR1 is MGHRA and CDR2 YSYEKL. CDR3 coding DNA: TGCGCCAGCAGCCAAGCCAGGCCCACCGATGAGCAGTTCTTC. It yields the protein CASSQARPTDEQFF.

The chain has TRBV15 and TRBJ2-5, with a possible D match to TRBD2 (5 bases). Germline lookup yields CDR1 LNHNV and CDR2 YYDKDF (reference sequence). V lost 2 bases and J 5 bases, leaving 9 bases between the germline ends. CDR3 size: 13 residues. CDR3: CATSRRGSETQYF. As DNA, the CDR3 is TGTGCCACCAGCAGACGGGGTTCCGAGACCCAGTACTTC.

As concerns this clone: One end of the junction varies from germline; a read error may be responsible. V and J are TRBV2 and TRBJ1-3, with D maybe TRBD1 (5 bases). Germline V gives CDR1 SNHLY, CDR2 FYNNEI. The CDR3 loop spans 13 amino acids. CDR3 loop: CAGRLGLGNTIYF. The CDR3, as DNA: TGTGCCGGCAGGCTGGGGCTCGGAAACACCATATATTTT.

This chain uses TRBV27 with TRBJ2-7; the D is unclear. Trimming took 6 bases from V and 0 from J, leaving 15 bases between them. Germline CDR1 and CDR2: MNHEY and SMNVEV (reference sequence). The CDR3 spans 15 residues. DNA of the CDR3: TGTGCCAGCAGCCAAGACTCCTGGAGCTCCTACGAGCAGTACTTC. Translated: CASSQDSWSSYEQYF.

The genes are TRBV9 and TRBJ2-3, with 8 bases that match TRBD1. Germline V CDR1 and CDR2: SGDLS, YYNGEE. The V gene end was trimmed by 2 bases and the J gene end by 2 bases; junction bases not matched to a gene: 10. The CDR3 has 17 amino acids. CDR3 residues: CASSVDRASSHTDTQYF. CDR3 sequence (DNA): TGTGCCAGCAGCGTGGACAGGGCCTCAAGCCACACAGATACGCAGTATTTT.

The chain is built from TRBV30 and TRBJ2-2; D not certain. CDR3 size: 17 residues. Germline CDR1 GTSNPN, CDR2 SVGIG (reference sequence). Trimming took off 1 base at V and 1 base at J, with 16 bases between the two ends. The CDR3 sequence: CAWSGLTMEWNTGELFF. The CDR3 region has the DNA TGTGCCTGGAGTGGCCTCACTATGGAGTGGAACACCGGGGAGCTGTTTTTT.

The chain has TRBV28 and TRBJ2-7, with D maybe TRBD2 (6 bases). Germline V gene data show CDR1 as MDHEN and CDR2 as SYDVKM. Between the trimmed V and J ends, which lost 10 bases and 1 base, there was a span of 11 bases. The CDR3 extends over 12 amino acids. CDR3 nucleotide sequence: TGTGCCACCTGGGGGGTTTCCTACGAGCAGTACTTC. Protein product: CATWGVSYEQYF.